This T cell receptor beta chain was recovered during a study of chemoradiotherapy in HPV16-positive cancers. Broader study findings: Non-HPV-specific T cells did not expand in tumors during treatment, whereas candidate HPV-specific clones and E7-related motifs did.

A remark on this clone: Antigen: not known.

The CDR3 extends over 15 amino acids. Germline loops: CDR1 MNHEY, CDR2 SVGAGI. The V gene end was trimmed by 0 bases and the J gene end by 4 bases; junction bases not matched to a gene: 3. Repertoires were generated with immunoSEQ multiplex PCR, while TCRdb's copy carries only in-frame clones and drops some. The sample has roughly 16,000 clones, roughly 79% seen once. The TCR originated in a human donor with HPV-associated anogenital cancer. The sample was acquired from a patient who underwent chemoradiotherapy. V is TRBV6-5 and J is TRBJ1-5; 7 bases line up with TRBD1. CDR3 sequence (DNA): TGTGCCAGCAGTTACTCCGGGACAGCAAATCAGCCCCAGCATTTT. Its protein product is CASSYSGTANQPQHF.